These 4 T cell receptor beta chains were all obtained from the same sample, sequenced in a study of regulatory T cells in long-lasting Graves disease. Sample time point: newly diagnosed GD, antithyroid drugs for less than 3 months. RNA from PBMCs was the source of the TCR library. For TCR beta, libraries came from iRepertoire HTBI primers and Arm-PCR of CDR3 regions. One entry per CDR3 protein results from TCRdb running MiXCR on the multiplex PCR reads. The sample shows 550,000 to 600,000 distinct CDR3 sequences, approximately 16% of them seen only once. The same data also went into a second study, on T cells in Graves' hyperthyroidism and ophthalmopathy.

The material sequenced was peripheral blood mononuclear cells (PBMCs), taken at new diagnosis, from a patient treated with antithyroid drugs. The origin of the receptors is a man younger than 35 with Graves disease.

The gene calls are TRBV6-5 and TRBJ2-7, with D perhaps TRBD1 or TRBD2 (5 bases each). This CDR3 contains 15 residues. V was trimmed by 2 bases and J by 7 bases, leaving 18 bases between them. Germline-derived CDR1 and CDR2 are MNHEY and SVGAGI. The chain's CDR3 is CASSYPGDPEEEQYF. The CDR3 DNA reads as TGTGCCAGCAGTTACCCCGGGGACCCCGAAGAGGAGCAGTACTTC.

This clonotype was seen repeatedly, ten times or more. This rearrangement joins TRBV11-2 to TRBJ2-5; D unresolved. The germline V gene encodes CDR1 SGHAT and CDR2 FQNNGV. There are 12 residues in the CDR3. V lost 2 bases, J lost 5 bases, and 6 bases lay in between. DNA of the CDR3: TGTGCCAGCAGCTTACTCGGGGAGACCCAGTACTTC. This encodes CASSLLGETQYF. Complete variable domain (other parts from reference TRBV11-2 and TRBJ2-5): EAGVAQSPRYKIIEKRQSVAFWCNPISGHATLYWYQQILGQGPKLLIQFQNNGVVDDSQLPKDRFSAERLKGVDSTLKIQPAKLEDSAVYLCASSLLGETQYFGPGTRLLVL.

The chain has TRBV28 and TRBJ1-4; no definite D call. Germline V gene data show CDR1 as MDHEN and CDR2 as SYDVKM. Trimming pared 6 bases from V and 8 bases from J, leaving 13 bases between. CDR3 size: 13 residues. Written as DNA, the CDR3 is TGTGCCAGCAGGTCTGACGGGCTGGAAAAACTGTTTTTT. This gives the protein CASRSDGLEKLFF. Complete variable domain (other parts from reference TRBV28 and TRBJ1-4): DVKVTQSSRYLVKRTGEKVFLECVQDMDHENMFWYRQDPGLGLRLIYFSYDVKMKEKGDIPEGYSVSREKKERFSLILESASTNQTSMYLCASRSDGLEKLFFGSGTQLSVL.

This clonotype was picked up many times. The chain has TRBV29-1 and TRBJ2-4, with 7 bases aligning to TRBD1. CDR1 is SQVTM, CDR2 ANQGSEA, per germline. V dropped 4 bases and J dropped 5; count of bases not matched to a gene: 5. This CDR3 is built from 13 residues. This CDR3 reads CSVGHRGQNIQYF. The CDR3 DNA follows: TGCAGCGTTGGCCATAGGGGGCAAAACATTCAGTACTTC.